This TCR beta chain was obtained from a study of blood T cell repertoires in COVID-19. This clone was counted a single time. Data came from immunoSEQ multiplex PCR; TCRdb stores just in-frame clones and leaves some out. Seen here are about 210,000 clones, 80% to 85% observed once, and the top ten hold about 10%. This receptor was identified in an elderly woman with COVID-19, enrolled during active disease. Sequenced input: peripheral blood.

The CDR3 protein is CASTGTGGNQPQHF. For the CDR3, the DNA is TGTGCCAGCACCGGGACAGGGGGTAATCAGCCCCAGCATTTT. The V and J genes are TRBV6-5 and TRBJ1-5; the match to TRBD1 covers 11 bases. The CDR3 length is 14 residues. The germline CDR1 and CDR2 sequences are MNHEY and SVGAGI. V lost 7 bases and J lost 4; bases outside the gene matches: 3.